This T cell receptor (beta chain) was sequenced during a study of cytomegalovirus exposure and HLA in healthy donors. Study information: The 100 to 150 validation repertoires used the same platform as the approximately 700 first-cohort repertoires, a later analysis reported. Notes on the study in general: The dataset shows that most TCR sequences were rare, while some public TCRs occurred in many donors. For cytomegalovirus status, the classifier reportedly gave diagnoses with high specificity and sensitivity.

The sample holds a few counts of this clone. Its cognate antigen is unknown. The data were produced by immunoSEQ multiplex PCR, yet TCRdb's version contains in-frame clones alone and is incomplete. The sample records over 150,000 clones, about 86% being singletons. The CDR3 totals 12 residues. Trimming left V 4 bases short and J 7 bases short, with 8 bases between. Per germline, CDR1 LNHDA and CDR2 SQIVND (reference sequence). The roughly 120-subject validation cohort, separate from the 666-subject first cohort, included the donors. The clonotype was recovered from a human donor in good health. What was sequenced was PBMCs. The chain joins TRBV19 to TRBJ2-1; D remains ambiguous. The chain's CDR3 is CASSNSRNEQFF. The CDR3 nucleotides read TGTGCCAGTAGTAACTCGAGAAATGAGCAGTTCTTC.